This is a list of T cell receptor beta chains from one sample in a study of shared clonotypes between healthy human individuals. Assay used: immunoSEQ multiplex PCR; TCRdb lists only in-frame clones, some missing. The sample has more than 2 million clones; 95% are singletons. Sequenced material: naive CD4+ T cells sorted from blood. All receptors derive from a man in his late teens or twenties in good health. The CDR3 runs from the conserved cysteine through the conserved F or W. The order of the fields is J gene, D gene, V gene, clone size, CDR3 DNA, CDR3 protein. The D gene is left open where the match is weak. Clone sizes are given selectively: once, few, many, or a class where the clone is expanded.

J: TRBJ2-7
D: -
V: TRBV7-2
size: -
DNA: TGTGCCAGCAGCTTAGGGGTGGGAGTCCTCTCCTACGAGCAGTACTTC
CDR3: CASSLGVGVLSYEQYF

J: TRBJ2-2
D: -
V: TRBV18
size: once
DNA: TGTGCCAGCTCACCCCGACAGGGGGAGCTGTTTTTT
CDR3: CASSPRQGELFF

J: TRBJ2-7
D: -
V: TRBV9
size: -
DNA: TGTGCCAGCAGCGTCGGGGGCGACCTCAGGGTGTGGGAGCAGTACTTC
CDR3: CASSVGGDLRVWEQYF

J: TRBJ1-6
D: -
V: TRBV7-9
size: -
DNA: TGTGCCAGCAGCTTTTCCGGGACGGTTAATTCACCCCTCCACTTT
CDR3: CASSFSGTVNSPLHF

J: TRBJ2-3
D: -
V: TRBV6-1
size: -
DNA: TGTGCCAGCATTCACAGGGAAAGCACAGATACGCAGTATTTT
CDR3: CASIHRESTDTQYF

J: TRBJ1-1
D: -
V: TRBV12-5
size: -
DNA: TGTGCTAGTGGTTTGCCAGCGATGAACACTGAAGCTTTCTTT
CDR3: CASGLPAMNTEAFF

J: TRBJ2-7
D: TRBD2
V: TRBV5-8
size: -
DNA: TGTGCCAGCAGCTTGGGTAGACTAGCGGGGGCCTACGAGCAGTACTTC
CDR3: CASSLGRLAGAYEQYF

J: TRBJ2-3
D: TRBD2
V: TRBV28
size: once
DNA: TGTGCCAGCAGTTTATTCCGGGGGGGGCTTAGCACAGATACGCAGTATTTT
CDR3: CASSLFRGGLSTDTQYF

J: TRBJ2-6
D: TRBD2
V: TRBV5-1
size: -
DNA: TGCGCCAGCAGCTCCGGGACTACGAGCTCTGGGGCCAACGTCCTGACTTTC
CDR3: CASSSGTTSSGANVLTF

J: TRBJ1-6
D: TRBD1
V: TRBV4-1
size: once
DNA: TGCGCCAGCAGCCAAGATCGGGACAGCTCTTTTAATTCACCCCTCCACTTT
CDR3: CASSQDRDSSFNSPLHF

J: TRBJ2-3
D: -
V: TRBV4-2
size: -
DNA: TGTGCCAGCAGCCTTACCGATTCCCTGCCTGGTACGCAGTATTTT
CDR3: CASSLTDSLPGTQYF

J: TRBJ1-2
D: -
V: TRBV19
size: -
DNA: TGTGCCAGTAGTATAGCAGGGGCGCATGGCTACACCTTC
CDR3: CASSIAGAHGYTF

J: TRBJ2-5
D: TRBD2
V: TRBV5-1
size: once
DNA: TGCGCCAGCAGCCCGCGGGGGGTGGGAGAGACCCAGTACTTC
CDR3: CASSPRGVGETQYF

J: TRBJ2-7
D: -
V: TRBV21-1
size: -
DNA: TGTGCCAGCAGCAAGCCTAGCGGGAGCTCCTACGAGCAGTACTTC
CDR3: CASSKPSGSSYEQYF

J: TRBJ2-7
D: -
V: TRBV11-2
size: -
DNA: TGTGCCAGCAGCTTAGTAACGGGGAGAAACGAGCAGTACTTC
CDR3: CASSLVTGRNEQYF

J: TRBJ2-7
D: -
V: TRBV27
size: -
DNA: TGTGCCAGCAGTTTATCCGGGAGTCTCCCCTACGAGCAGTACTTC
CDR3: CASSLSGSLPYEQYF

J: TRBJ1-6
D: -
V: TRBV18
size: many
DNA: TGTGCCAGCTCACTAGACGGAGGTACCATAAATTCACCCCTCCACTTT
CDR3: CASSLDGGTINSPLHF

J: TRBJ1-3
D: TRBD1
V: TRBV6-5
size: -
DNA: TGTGCCAGCAGGGGACAGGCCAGAAACACCATATATTTT
CDR3: CASRGQARNTIYF